This T cell receptor (beta chain) was profiled in a study of glioma-infiltrating T cells after dendritic cell vaccination. Germline V gene lookup returns CDR1 SNHLY and CDR2 FYNNEI. This CDR3 is 15 amino acids long. Trimming at V came to 5 bases and at J to 3 bases, leaving 9 bases not matched to a gene. The sample's time point: after dendritic cell vaccination, including at tumor progression/relapse. Primers: 60 V beta forward and 13 J beta reverse. The data were produced by immunoSEQ multiplex PCR, yet TCRdb's version contains in-frame clones alone and is incomplete. Of some 90,000 clones in the sample, 70% to 90% were seen once.

This TCR was sampled from a human donor with glioblastoma. Material: blood, obtained after dendritic cell vaccination. The chain employs TRBV2 and TRBJ2-5, with 7 bases fitting TRBD1. CDR3 sequence reads: CASSLGTVRKETQYF. CDR3 coding DNA: TGTGCCAGCAGTTTGGGGACAGTTAGAAAAGAGACCCAGTACTTC.